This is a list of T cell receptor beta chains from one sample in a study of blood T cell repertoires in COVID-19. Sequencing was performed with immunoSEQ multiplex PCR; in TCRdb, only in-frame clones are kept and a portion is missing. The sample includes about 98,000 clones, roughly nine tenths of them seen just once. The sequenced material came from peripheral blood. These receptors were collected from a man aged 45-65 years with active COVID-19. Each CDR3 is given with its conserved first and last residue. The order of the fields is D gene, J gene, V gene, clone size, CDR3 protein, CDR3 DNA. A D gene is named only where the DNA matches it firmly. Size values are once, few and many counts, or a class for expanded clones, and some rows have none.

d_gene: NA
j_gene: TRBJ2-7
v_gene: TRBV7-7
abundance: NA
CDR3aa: CASSLGAGNTYEQYF
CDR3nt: TGTGCTAGCAGCTTAGGGGCAGGCAACACCTACGAGCAGTACTTC

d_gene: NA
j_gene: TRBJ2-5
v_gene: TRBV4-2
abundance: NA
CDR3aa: CASSQDIRGGQGETQYF
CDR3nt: TGTGCCAGCAGCCAAGATATTCGCGGGGGCCAGGGGGAGACCCAGTACTTC

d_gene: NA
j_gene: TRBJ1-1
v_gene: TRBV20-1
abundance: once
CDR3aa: CSAAWPTEAFF
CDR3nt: TGCAGTGCTGCTTGGCCCACTGAAGCTTTCTTT

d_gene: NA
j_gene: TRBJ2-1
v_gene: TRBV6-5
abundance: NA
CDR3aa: CASSQGSYYNEQFF
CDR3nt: TGTGCCAGCAGCCAGGGAAGTTACTACAATGAGCAGTTCTTC

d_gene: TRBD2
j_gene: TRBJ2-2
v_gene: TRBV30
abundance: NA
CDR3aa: CAWSRLAGGTGELFF
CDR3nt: TGTGCCTGGAGCAGACTAGCAGGAGGCACCGGGGAGCTGTTTTTT

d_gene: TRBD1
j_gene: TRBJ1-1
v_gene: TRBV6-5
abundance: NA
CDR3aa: CASSYLGQGNTEAFF
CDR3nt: TGTGCCAGCAGTTACCTGGGACAGGGCAACACTGAAGCTTTCTTT

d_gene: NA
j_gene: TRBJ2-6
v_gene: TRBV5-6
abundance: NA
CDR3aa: CASSTQGTASGANVLTF
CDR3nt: TGTGCCAGCAGCACACAGGGTACGGCCTCTGGGGCCAACGTCCTGACTTTC

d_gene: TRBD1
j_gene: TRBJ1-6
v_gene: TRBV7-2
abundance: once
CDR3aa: CASSMDRGYNSPLHF
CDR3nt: TGTGCCAGCAGCATGGACAGGGGCTATAATTCACCCCTCCACTTT

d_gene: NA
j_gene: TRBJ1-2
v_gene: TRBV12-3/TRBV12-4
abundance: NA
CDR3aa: CASRPKHHSGYTF
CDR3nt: TGTGCCAGCAGGCCGAAGCACCACTCTGGCTACACCTTC

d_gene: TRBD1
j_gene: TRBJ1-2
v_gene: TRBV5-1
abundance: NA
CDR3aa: CASSLRTGDYYGYTF
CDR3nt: TGCGCCAGCAGCTTGAGGACAGGGGATTACTATGGCTACACCTTC

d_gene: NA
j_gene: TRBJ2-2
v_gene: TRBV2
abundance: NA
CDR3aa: CASRLSVTGELFF
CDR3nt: TGTGCCAGCAGGCTTAGCGTAACCGGGGAGCTGTTTTTT

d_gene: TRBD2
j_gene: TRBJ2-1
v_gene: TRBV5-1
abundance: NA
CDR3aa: CASSPLTSGRPLSSYNEQFF
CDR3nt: TGCGCCAGCAGCCCGCTGACTAGCGGGCGCCCCTTGAGCTCCTACAATGAGCAGTTCTTC

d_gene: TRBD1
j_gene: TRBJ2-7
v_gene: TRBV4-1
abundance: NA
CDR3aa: CASSQVWTGSSYEQYF
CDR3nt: TGCGCCAGCAGCCAAGTCTGGACAGGGAGCTCCTACGAGCAGTACTTC

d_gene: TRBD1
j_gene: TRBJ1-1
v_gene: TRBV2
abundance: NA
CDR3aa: CASSIYPGGNTEAFF
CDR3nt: TGTGCCAGCAGTATATACCCAGGGGGAAACACTGAAGCTTTCTTT

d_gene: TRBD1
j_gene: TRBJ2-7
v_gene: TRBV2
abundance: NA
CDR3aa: CASGTGGTYEQYF
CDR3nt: TGTGCCAGCGGGACAGGGGGTACCTACGAGCAGTACTTC

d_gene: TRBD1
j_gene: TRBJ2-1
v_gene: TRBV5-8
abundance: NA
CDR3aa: CASSLRQGIRPYNEQFF
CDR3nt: TGTGCCAGCAGCTTGCGACAGGGAATTCGGCCCTACAATGAGCAGTTCTTC

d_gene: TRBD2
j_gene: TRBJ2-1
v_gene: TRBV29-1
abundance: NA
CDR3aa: CSVALRGLAGGSNEQFF
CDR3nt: TGCAGCGTAGCCCTTAGAGGACTAGCGGGGGGAAGTAATGAGCAGTTCTTC

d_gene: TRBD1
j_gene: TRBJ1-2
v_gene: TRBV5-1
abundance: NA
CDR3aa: CASSSQQGAMGGYTF
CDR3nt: TGCGCCAGCAGCTCTCAACAGGGGGCCATGGGTGGCTACACCTTC

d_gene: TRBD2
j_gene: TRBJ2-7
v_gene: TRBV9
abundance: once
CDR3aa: CASRPRGVGGVYEQYF
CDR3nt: TGTGCCAGCCGCCCCAGAGGGGTGGGGGGGGTCTACGAGCAGTACTTC

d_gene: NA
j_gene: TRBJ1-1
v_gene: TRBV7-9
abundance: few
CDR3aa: CASSSLVNTEAFF
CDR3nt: TGTGCCAGCAGCTCACTGGTCAACACTGAAGCTTTCTTT

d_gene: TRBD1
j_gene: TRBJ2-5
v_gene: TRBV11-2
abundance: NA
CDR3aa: CASSGQGMETQYF
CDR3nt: TGTGCCAGCAGCGGACAGGGGATGGAGACCCAGTACTTC

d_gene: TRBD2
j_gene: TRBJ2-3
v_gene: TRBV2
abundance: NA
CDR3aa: CASMRVGGWSDTQYF
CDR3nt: TGTGCCAGCATGCGCGTGGGGGGGTGGTCAGATACGCAGTATTTT

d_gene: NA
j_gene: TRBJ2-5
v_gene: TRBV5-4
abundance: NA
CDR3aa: CASSLARAAETQYF
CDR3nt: TGTGCCAGCAGCTTGGCCAGAGCGGCGGAGACCCAGTACTTC

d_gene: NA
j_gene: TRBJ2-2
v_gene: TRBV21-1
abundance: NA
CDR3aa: CASSKVSGAANTGELFF
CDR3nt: TGTGCCAGCAGCAAAGTGTCAGGGGCCGCGAACACCGGGGAGCTGTTTTTT

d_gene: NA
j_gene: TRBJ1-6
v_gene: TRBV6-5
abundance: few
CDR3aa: CASSTRTDYSPLHF
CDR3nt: TGTGCCAGCAGTACCAGGACTGATTATTCACCCCTCCACTTT

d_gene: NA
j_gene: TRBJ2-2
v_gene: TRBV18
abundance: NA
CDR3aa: CASSATGTKNTGELFF
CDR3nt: TGTGCCAGCTCAGCAACCGGGACAAAGAACACCGGGGAGCTGTTTTTT

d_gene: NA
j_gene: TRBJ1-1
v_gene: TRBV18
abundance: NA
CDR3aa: CASSPPALSTSEAFF
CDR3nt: TGTGCCAGCTCACCACCGGCCCTTTCAACCTCTGAAGCTTTCTTT

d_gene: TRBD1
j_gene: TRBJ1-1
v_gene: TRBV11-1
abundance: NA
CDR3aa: CASSSRTGGIGTEAFF
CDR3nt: TGTGCCAGCAGCTCCCGGACAGGGGGCATCGGGACTGAAGCTTTCTTT

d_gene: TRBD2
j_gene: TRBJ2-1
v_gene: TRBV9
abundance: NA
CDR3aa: CASSVEMGGWGLAGEGEQFF
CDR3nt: TGTGCCAGCAGCGTAGAAATGGGCGGTTGGGGACTAGCGGGGGAAGGTGAGCAGTTCTTC

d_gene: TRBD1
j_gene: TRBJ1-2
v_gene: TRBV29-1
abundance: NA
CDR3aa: CSVYRGLSDGYTF
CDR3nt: TGCAGCGTTTACAGGGGCCTGTCGGATGGCTACACCTTC

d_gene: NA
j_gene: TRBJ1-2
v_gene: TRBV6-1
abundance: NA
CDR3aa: CASSERQGGSLSNYGYTF
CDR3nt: TGTGCCAGCAGTGAAAGGCAGGGAGGGTCCCTTTCTAACTATGGCTACACCTTC

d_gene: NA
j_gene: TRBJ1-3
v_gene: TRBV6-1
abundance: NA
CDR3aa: CASSEASVRSPIYF
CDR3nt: TGTGCCAGCAGTGAAGCATCCGTGAGGTCGCCCATATATTTT

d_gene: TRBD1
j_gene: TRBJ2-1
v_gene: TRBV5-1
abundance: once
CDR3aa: CASSPRGDRDYNEQFF
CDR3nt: TGCGCCAGCAGCCCCCGGGGGGACAGGGACTACAATGAGCAGTTCTTC

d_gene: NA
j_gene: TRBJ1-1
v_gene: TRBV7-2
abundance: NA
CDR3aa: CASSLAPGGRPNTEAFF
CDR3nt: TGTGCCAGCAGCTTAGCCCCCGGGGGGCGACCGAACACTGAAGCTTTCTTT

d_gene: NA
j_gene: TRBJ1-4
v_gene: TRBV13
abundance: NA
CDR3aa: CASSPRQDNEKLFF
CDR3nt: TGTGCCAGCAGCCCCAGACAAGATAATGAAAAACTGTTTTTT

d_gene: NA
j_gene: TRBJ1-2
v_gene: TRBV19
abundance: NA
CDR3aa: CALGGHSYGYTF
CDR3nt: TGTGCCTTGGGGGGGCATTCCTATGGCTACACCTTC

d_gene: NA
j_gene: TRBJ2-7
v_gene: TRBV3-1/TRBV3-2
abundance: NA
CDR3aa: CASSQGPAGGPYEQYF
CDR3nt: TGTGCCAGCAGCCAAGGGCCAGCGGGCGGCCCCTACGAGCAGTACTTC

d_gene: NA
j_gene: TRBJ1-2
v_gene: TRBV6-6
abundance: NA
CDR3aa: CASTLPEASASYGYTF
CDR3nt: TGTGCCAGCACCCTACCAGAGGCATCCGCCTCCTATGGCTACACCTTC

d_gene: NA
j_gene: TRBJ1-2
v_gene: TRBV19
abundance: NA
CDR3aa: CASSASRRVPEGYGYTF
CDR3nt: TGTGCCAGTAGCGCTTCCCGGAGGGTCCCGGAGGGCTATGGCTACACCTTC

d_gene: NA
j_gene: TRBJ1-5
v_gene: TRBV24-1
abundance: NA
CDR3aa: CATRMDCQAQHF
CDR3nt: TGTGCCACCAGGATGGACTGCCAGGCCCAGCATTTT

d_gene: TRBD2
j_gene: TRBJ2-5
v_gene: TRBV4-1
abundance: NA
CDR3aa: CASSQFQSGTSPREETQYF
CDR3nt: TGCGCCAGCAGCCAGTTCCAGAGTGGGACTAGCCCGAGGGAGGAGACCCAGTACTTC

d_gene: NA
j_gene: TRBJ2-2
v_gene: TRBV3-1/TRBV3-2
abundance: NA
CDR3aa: CASSQDRARDTGELFF
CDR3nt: TGTGCCAGCAGCCAAGACAGGGCTCGGGACACCGGGGAGCTGTTTTTT

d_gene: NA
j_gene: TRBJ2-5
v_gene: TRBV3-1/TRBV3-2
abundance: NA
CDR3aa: CASSYLASSIRETQYF
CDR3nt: TGTGCCAGCAGCTACCTCGCTAGCTCTATTCGGGAGACCCAGTACTTC

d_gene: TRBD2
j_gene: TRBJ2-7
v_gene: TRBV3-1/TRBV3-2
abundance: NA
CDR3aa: CASRRTSGGAGEQYF
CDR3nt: TGTGCCAGCAGACGGACTAGCGGGGGGGCGGGTGAGCAGTACTTC

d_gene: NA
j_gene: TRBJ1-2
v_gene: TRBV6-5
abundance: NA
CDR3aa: CASSYSGGTNYGYTF
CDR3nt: TGTGCCAGCAGTTACTCCGGAGGGACTAACTATGGCTACACCTTC

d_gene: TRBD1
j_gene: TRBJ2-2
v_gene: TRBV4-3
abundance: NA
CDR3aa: CASSQATGETGELFF
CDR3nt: TGCGCCAGCAGCCAAGCTACAGGGGAAACCGGGGAGCTGTTTTTT

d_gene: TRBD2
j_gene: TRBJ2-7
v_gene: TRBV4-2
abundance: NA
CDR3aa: CASSQVNSGGPRHEQYF
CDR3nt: TGTGCCAGCAGCCAAGTTAATAGCGGGGGTCCGAGGCACGAGCAGTACTTC

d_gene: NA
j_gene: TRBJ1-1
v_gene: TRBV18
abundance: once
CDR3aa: CASSPPRVTGGDGAFF
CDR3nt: TGTGCCAGCTCACCACCCCGCGTAACGGGGGGGGACGGGGCTTTCTTT

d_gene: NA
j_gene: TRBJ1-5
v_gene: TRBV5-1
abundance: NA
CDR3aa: CASSYDSSDNQPQHF
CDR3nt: TGCGCCAGCAGCTACGACAGTTCGGACAATCAGCCCCAGCATTTT

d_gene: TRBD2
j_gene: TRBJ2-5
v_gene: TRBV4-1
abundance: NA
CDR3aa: CASSQEVAGVIQYF
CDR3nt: TGCGCCAGCAGCCAAGAGGTGGCGGGAGTGATCCAGTACTTC